What follows are 18 T cell receptor beta chains derived from one specimen sequenced in a study of tumor and adjacent non-tumor tissue in lung cancer. No cell sorting was done before RNA was extracted from the tissue. A modified ARM-PCR protocol with three rounds of nested PCR amplified TCRbeta. TCRdb passed the multiplex PCR reads through MiXCR, listing each CDR3 protein once. Altogether about 66,000 distinct CDR3 sequences are present, around 73% being singletons, with the ten largest covering 28%. Sequenced input: lung tumor tissue. These receptor sequences come from a man between 60 and 75 years old with non-small cell lung cancer.

Concerning this clonotype: An end of the junction differs from the germline gene, which may be a read error. The chain uses TRBV11-1 and TRBJ1-1; the D gene is possibly TRBD1 (6 bases). CDR3 length equals 13 residues. CDR1 is SGHAT, CDR2 FQDESV, per germline (reference sequence). The CDR3 here is CANSLTPGAEAFF. The CDR3 bases are TGTGCCAACAGCTTAACGCCGGGGGCTGAGGCTTTCTTT.

This clonotype was seen a handful of times. At one end the junction does not follow the germline gene, possibly because of a read error. V is TRBV6-1 and J is TRBJ2-6, with a possible D match to TRBD1 (5 bases). CDR1 MNHNS and CDR2 SASEGT come from the germline V gene. The CDR3 runs 15 residues. The CDR3 loop is CASDGSGSGANVLTF. CDR3 DNA sequence: TGTGCCAGCGACGGGTCAGGGTCTGGGGCCAACGTCCTGACCTTC.

Concerning this clonotype: As the CDR3 is not closed by the conserved phenylalanine or tryptophan, this likely results from a read error. The V and J genes are TRBV5-1 and TRBJ1-1; D call uncertain. The CDR3 sequence is 15 residues long. CDR1 and CDR2 from the germline V gene are SGHRS and YFSETQ. CDR3 nucleotides: TGCGCCAGCAACTTGGCCGCAGGAGAATGGACTGAAGCTTTCTCT. Protein product: CASNLAAGEWTEAFS.

This clonotype has only one observation. At one end, the junction sequence differs from germline, possibly due to a read error. The V and J genes are TRBV20-1 and TRBJ1-4; D ambiguous. Per germline, CDR1 DFQATT and CDR2 SNEGSKA (reference sequence). The CDR3 has 13 amino acids. The chain's CDR3 is CSVRELVDEKLFF. The CDR3 DNA is TGCAGTGTTAGAGAGTTGGTCGATGAAAAACTGTTTTTT.

The table lists this clonotype with a count of one. The junction departs from the called germline gene at one end, perhaps through a read error. The chain uses TRBV11-2 and TRBJ1-5; no reliable D call. Germline lookup yields CDR1 SGHAT and CDR2 FQNNGV. This CDR3 has 13 amino acids. As DNA, the CDR3 is TGTGCCAGCAACTTAGATCGGGGTCAGTCCCAGCATTTT. It yields the protein CASNLDRGQSQHF.

The chain employs TRBV20-1 and TRBJ2-5; 13 bases match TRBD2. The germline V gene has CDR1 DFQATT and CDR2 SNEGSKA (reference sequence). The CDR3 is 15 residues long. With V trimmed by 8 bases and J by 14 bases, 20 bases remained unmatched. CDR3 in amino acids: CSTTTSGRAFGTKYF. Written as DNA, the CDR3 is TGCAGTACCACCACTAGCGGGAGGGCCTTTGGGACCAAATACTTC.

In regard to this clonotype: As the CDR3 is not closed by the conserved phenylalanine or tryptophan, this likely results from a read error. The DNA is left out, because the CDR3 cannot be placed on it with certainty; the CDR3 is given as TCRdb lists it. The chain employs TRBV1 and TRBJ2-3; TRBD1 reflects the table's D call only, with no check against the DNA. TRBV1 counts as a pseudogene. The CDR3 comprises 16 residues, both ends counted. The CDR3 sequence: CTSSPPRGANTDTQYL.

Comment on this clonotype: At one end the junction does not follow the germline gene, possibly because of a read error. This chain's CDR3 is CASIYHGVRDSLSTEAFF. The CDR3 DNA is TGTGCGAGCATTTACCACGGCGTCCGGGACAGCTTGAGCACTGAAGCTTTCTTT. The chain combines TRBV6-5 with TRBJ1-1; 7 nucleotides align to TRBD1. Germline lookup yields CDR1 MNHEY and CDR2 SVGAGI. CDR3 length: 18 residues.

V usage is TRBV11-2 and J usage is TRBJ2-1, with a possible D match to TRBD1 (10 bases). The germline gives CDR1 SGHAT, CDR2 FQNNGV. The CDR3 loop spans 19 amino acids. V gave up 5 bases and J gave up 4 bases, with 27 bases separating them. CDR3 in amino acids: CASSPTGTGVLAGYNEQFF. In DNA form, the CDR3 reads TGTGCCAGCAGCCCAACCGGGACAGGGGTCCTAGCGGGGTACAATGAGCAGTTCTTC.

This rearrangement joins TRBV6-1 to TRBJ1-5; D is unclear. The CDR3 loop spans 12 amino acids. V was pared by 7 bases and J by 7 bases, with 11 bases between. Germline V lookup: CDR1 MNHNS, CDR2 SASEGT. Written as DNA, the CDR3 is TGTGCCAGCAATGCTTTGGGGCAGCCCCAGCATTTT. Its translation: CASNALGQPQHF.

The chain couples TRBV29-1 to TRBJ2-5, with no clear D. Trimming cost V 5 bases and J 5 bases, with 15 bases left between them. Looked up from germline, CDR1 is SQVTM and CDR2 is ANQGSEA. This CDR3 is built from 13 residues. In DNA form, the CDR3 reads TGCAGCGTTAAGACCTCAAACATGGAGACCCAGTACTTC. Residues: CSVKTSNMETQYF.

To note about this clonotype: A much larger clone differs by one base, so this may be a read error. V and J are TRBV6-2 or TRBV6-3 and TRBJ1-5; no reliable D call. The germline gives CDR1 MNHEY, CDR2 SVGEGT. CDR3 length: 13 residues. V gave up 4 bases and J gave up 4 bases, with 8 bases separating them. CDR3 sequence (DNA): TGTGCCAGCAGTTTGGTGGGAAATCAGCCCCAGCATTTT. Its translation: CASSLVGNQPQHF.

This sequence joins TRBV20-1 and TRBJ2-7; 9 nucleotides align to TRBD1. Germline CDR1 reads DFQATT; CDR2 reads SNEGSKA (reference sequence). The CDR3 is 14 amino acids. V was pared by 7 bases and J by 5 bases, with 12 bases of the junction left unmatched. The CDR3 coding sequence is TGCAGTGTACTACTCACAGGGGGCAGGAACGAGCAGTACTTC. Its protein is CSVLLTGGRNEQYF.

This clonotype was seen a few times. The chain links TRBV7-9 to TRBJ2-2; perhaps TRBD1 as D (6 bases). Germline CDR1 reads SEHNR; CDR2 reads FQNEAQ (reference sequence). The CDR3 is made up of 14 amino acids. V was shortened by 2 bases and J by 6 bases, with 10 bases between the two germline ends. This chain's CDR3 is CASSLTGRPGELFF. CDR3 coding DNA: TGTGCCAGCAGCTTAACAGGGCGGCCCGGGGAGCTGTTTTTT.

Of note for this clonotype: Its ends do not fully match the called genes, so a read error is possible. The chain uses TRBV6-5 and TRBJ2-7; no definite D call. The CDR3 runs to 14 residues. The V gene's germline CDR1 is MNHEY and CDR2 SVGAGI. CDR3 DNA: TGTGCCAGCAGTTATTCCCAGGAGAATTACGAGCAGCACTTC. Translated, it gives CASSYSQENYEQHF.

V gene TRBV14 combines with J gene TRBJ1-1, with D possibly being TRBD1 (5 bases). The germline CDR1 and CDR2 sequences are SGHDN and FVKESK. The V gene lost 6 bases and the J gene lost 6 bases, with 17 bases spanning the gap. This CDR3 has 14 residues. DNA of the CDR3: TGTGCCAGCAGTCCGGGGACCCGGGGCGCTGAAGCTTTCTTT. Residues: CASSPGTRGAEAFF.

This clonotype was seen a few times. The V and J genes are TRBV10-3 and TRBJ1-6; D is possibly TRBD1 (5 bases). Trimming took off 6 bases at V and 7 bases at J, with 16 bases between the two ends. Germline values: CDR1 ENHRY, CDR2 SYGVKD. The CDR3 runs 15 residues. CDR3 sequence reads: CAISIGGTNNSPLHF. DNA for the CDR3: TGTGCCATCAGCATAGGAGGGACGAACAATTCACCCCTCCACTTT.

The V gene is TRBV5-1, the J gene TRBJ2-7; 8 bases are a match to TRBD2. The CDR3 runs to 17 residues. Germline V gene lookup returns CDR1 SGHRS and CDR2 YFSETQ. V shed 4 bases, J shed 2 bases, and the junction held 14 bases outside the gene matches. In nucleotides, the CDR3 is TGCGCCAGCAGCCTGGTCCCTAGCGGGTCCAGCACCTACGAGCAGTACTTC. Translation: CASSLVPSGSSTYEQYF.